This is a list of T cell receptor beta chains from one sample in a study of CD8+ T cells in alopecia areata. Only in-frame clones appear in the TCRdb table, and some are missing; sequencing was by immunoSEQ multiplex PCR. The sample has hundreds of thousands of clones; 45% to 70% are singletons. The sample was CD4+ T cells sorted from blood, taken around week 54, from a patient treated with tofacitinib. The receptors stem from a human donor with alopecia areata. The CDR3 runs from the conserved cysteine through the conserved F or W. D genes are given only for firm matches. For some rows the clone size is stated as once, few or many, or as a class when expanded; others skip it.

d_call	v_call	j_call	clone_size	cdr3_nt	cdr3_aa
TRBD1	TRBV4-1	TRBJ2-4	NA	TGCGCCAGCAGCCAAGACCCTGCGACAGGGCGACACCTTCGAAACATTCAGTACTTC	CASSQDPATGRHLRNIQYF
NA	TRBV29-1	TRBJ2-3	NA	TGCAGCGTTCAGCAGGGAGGCACAGATACGCAGTATTTT	CSVQQGGTDTQYF
NA	TRBV2	TRBJ1-4	NA	TGTGCCAGCAGTGAAAGAAAGGCTAATGAAAAACTGTTTTTT	CASSERKANEKLFF
NA	TRBV30	TRBJ1-5	NA	TGTGCCTGGAGTGAAGGGGAACAGCCCCAGCATTTT	CAWSEGEQPQHF
NA	TRBV4-2	TRBJ1-5	NA	TGTGCCAGCAGCCTAGACCGGGACACCATAAATCAGCCCCAGCATTTT	CASSLDRDTINQPQHF
NA	TRBV9	TRBJ1-1	NA	TGTGCCAGCAGCGTAGGAACAGGGAGGACTGAAGCTTTCTTT	CASSVGTGRTEAFF
TRBD1	TRBV30	TRBJ2-5	few	TGTGCCTGGAGTCCAGGGGGCGCAGAGACCCAGTACTTC	CAWSPGGAETQYF
NA	TRBV30	TRBJ1-2	NA	TGTGCCTGGAGTGTAAAAGTAAACTATGGCTACACCTTC	CAWSVKVNYGYTF
NA	TRBV6-5	TRBJ2-1	NA	TGTGCCAGCAGCTGGGCATCAGGGCAGGAGCAGTTCTTC	CASSWASGQEQFF
NA	TRBV5-4	TRBJ2-2	few	TGTGCCAGCAGCCGAAGAGGGACGGTCAACACCGGGGAGCTGTTTTTT	CASSRRGTVNTGELFF
NA	TRBV7-8	TRBJ2-7	NA	TGTGCCAGCAGCTTAGCCTCCGGGGAGCGCCGAGGCGAGCAGTACTTC	CASSLASGERRGEQYF
NA	TRBV5-4	TRBJ1-2	NA	TGTGCCAGCAGCCCCTTGGCAGGGTCCCCTTATGATGGCTACACCTTC	CASSPLAGSPYDGYTF
TRBD2	TRBV10-3	TRBJ2-3	NA	TGTGCCATCAGTCTAAGCGGGGGGGAGAATACGCAGTATTTT	CAISLSGGENTQYF
NA	TRBV29-1	TRBJ2-5	NA	TGCAGCGTTGAAAGGCAGGGGATCCAAGAGACCCAGTACTTC	CSVERQGIQETQYF
NA	TRBV29-1	TRBJ1-3	NA	TGCAGCGTTGTTGTCGGACAGTCGTCCTCTGGAAACACCATATATTTT	CSVVVGQSSSGNTIYF
NA	TRBV29-1	TRBJ1-4	few	TGCAGCGTTGGCCGGTCCGACGGCGAAAAACTGTTTTTT	CSVGRSDGEKLFF
NA	TRBV5-1	TRBJ2-7	NA	TGCGCCAGCGCAGACGGGGTTGGCTACGAGCAGTACTTC	CASADGVGYEQYF
NA	TRBV30	TRBJ1-2	NA	TGTGCCTGGCGCCAGGGTGATGGCTACACCTTC	CAWRQGDGYTF
NA	TRBV9	TRBJ2-5	NA	TGTGCCAGCAGCGTAGCCCAGGGTGAGGGCCAAGAGACCCAGTACTTC	CASSVAQGEGQETQYF
NA	TRBV27	TRBJ2-7	once	TGTGCCAGCAGTTTATTAGGCGACTCCTACGAGCAGTACTTC	CASSLLGDSYEQYF
NA	TRBV4-2	TRBJ2-2	NA	TGTGCCAGCAGTGGGGGGGAGCTGTTTTTT	CASSGGELFF
NA	TRBV9	TRBJ2-5	few	TGTGCCAGCAGCGTAGCTTCGGCCGGAGGAGAGACCCAGTACTTC	CASSVASAGGETQYF
NA	TRBV6-6	TRBJ2-5	NA	TGTGCCAGCAGCGCCCGGGACTTCGGTCGGACCCAGTACTTC	CASSARDFGRTQYF
NA	TRBV6-5	TRBJ2-5	NA	TGTGCCAGCAGTTCCCTGGGGAGAGAGACCCAGTACTTC	CASSSLGRETQYF